These 3 T cell receptor beta chains came from one sample sequenced in a study of T cell responses to AZD1222 COVID-19 vaccine. TCRdb's table, derived via immunoSEQ multiplex PCR, lists solely in-frame clones and lacks some. The sample has about 190,000 clones, 75% to 90% seen once. Sequenced here: peripheral blood, sampled on day 0 of AZD1222 vaccination. The receptors were sampled from an adult in good health.

The chain has TRBV5-4 and TRBJ2-6, with D possibly being TRBD1 or TRBD2 (5 bases each). Germline values: CDR1 SGHNT, CDR2 YYREEE (reference sequence). CDR3 size: 17 residues. Between the trimmed V and J ends, which lost 4 bases and 2 bases, there was a span of 16 bases. Here the CDR3 reads CASSHNLGPTGANVLTF. The CDR3, as DNA: TGTGCCAGCAGCCACAACCTGGGACCTACTGGGGCCAACGTCCTGACTTTC. Complete variable domain (other parts from reference TRBV5-4 and TRBJ2-6): ETGVTQSPTHLIKTRGQQVTLRCSSQSGHNTVSWYQQALGQGPQFIFQYYREEENGRGNFPPRFSGLQFPNYSSELNVNALELDDSALYLCASSHNLGPTGANVLTFGAGSRLTVL.

The gene calls are TRBV6-5 and TRBJ2-3; 7 bases map to TRBD2. The CDR3 covers 13 residues. V shed 10 bases and J 1 base; nucleotides not matched to a gene: 5. From germline, CDR1 is MNHEY and CDR2 SVGAGI. The CDR3 DNA reads as TGTGCCATGTGCGCGGGGGGCACAGATACGCAGTATTTT. Translating it yields CAMCAGGTDTQYF.

The CDR3 DNA is TGTGCCAGCAAATTTAGAACCGGGGAGCTGTTTTTT. It encodes CASKFRTGELFF. The chain recombines TRBV6-1 with TRBJ2-2; D gene ambiguous. The germline V gene has CDR1 MNHNS and CDR2 SASEGT. The length of the CDR3 is 12 residues. Deletions cut 7 bases from V and 5 bases from J, with 8 bases between.